Listed below are T cell receptor beta chains from one sample, sequenced in a study of T cell responses to AZD1222 COVID-19 vaccine. Data came from immunoSEQ multiplex PCR; TCRdb stores just in-frame clones and leaves some out. In the table there are about 180,000 clones, about 93% of which are singletons. Material: peripheral blood, obtained 28 days after the second AZD1222 dose. The receptor set was obtained from an adult who received the AZD1222 COVID-19 vaccine. CDR3s include the opening cysteine and the closing phenylalanine or tryptophan. The D gene is left open where the match is weak. For some rows the clone size is stated as once, few or many, or as a class when expanded; others skip it.

NA | TRBJ1-5 | TRBV5-1 | NA | TGCGCCAGCAGCTTGGGGGATCGGGGCAATCAGCCCCAGCATTTT | CASSLGDRGNQPQHF
NA | TRBJ2-1 | TRBV7-2 | few | TGTGCCAGCAGCTTAACCGGGAACTCCTACAATGAGCAGTTCTTC | CASSLTGNSYNEQFF
NA | TRBJ2-1 | TRBV11-3 | NA | TGTGCCAGCAGCCCCCGCCGGGGTTCCTACAATGAGCAGTTCTTC | CASSPRRGSYNEQFF
NA | TRBJ1-2 | TRBV20-1 | NA | TGCAGTGCGCGGGAGGGCTATGGCTACACCTTC | CSAREGYGYTF
NA | TRBJ2-6 | TRBV19 | once | TGTGCCAGTAGACACAGGGCTGGGGCCAACGTCCTGACTTTC | CASRHRAGANVLTF
NA | TRBJ2-1 | TRBV3-1/TRBV3-2 | NA | TGTGCCAGCTCTAGAAGGGGGGCTCGGAATGAGCAGTTCTTC | CASSRRGARNEQFF
NA | TRBJ1-1 | TRBV7-8 | NA | TGTGCCAGCAGCCCCCTCGGAGGGCCGAACACTGAAGCTTTCTTT | CASSPLGGPNTEAFF
TRBD2 | TRBJ2-2 | TRBV15 | NA | TGTGCCACCAGCAGGACTAGCGGGGAAACGGAGCTGTTTTTT | CATSRTSGETELFF
TRBD1 | TRBJ2-3 | TRBV5-8 | NA | TGTGCCAGCACCCGGCAGGGGGCTTCCACTAGCACAGATACGCAGTATTTT | CASTRQGASTSTDTQYF
NA | TRBJ2-2 | TRBV27 | NA | TGTGCCAGCAGTTTGGGAGTTCCCGGGGAGCTGTTTTTT | CASSLGVPGELFF
TRBD2 | TRBJ2-7 | TRBV27 | NA | TGTGCCAGCAGTTTAATTTCGGGGGGCGAGCAGTACTTC | CASSLISGGEQYF
TRBD1 | TRBJ2-6 | TRBV7-3 | NA | TGTGCCAGCAGCCAACGGGGACAGGGGGCTTATGGGGCCAACGTCCTGACTTTC | CASSQRGQGAYGANVLTF
NA | TRBJ1-1 | TRBV4-1 | once | TGCGCCAGCAGCCAAGAGGGCGCGACGGTGAACACTGAAGCTTTCTTT | CASSQEGATVNTEAFF
NA | TRBJ2-2 | TRBV9 | NA | TGTGCCAGCAGCCCCAGGGTGGGGGGGCTTACCGGGGAGCTGTTTTTT | CASSPRVGGLTGELFF
NA | TRBJ1-5 | TRBV7-9 | NA | TGTGCCAGCAGCTTAGGTCCCATTGGCGGCAATCAGCCCCAGCATTTT | CASSLGPIGGNQPQHF
NA | TRBJ1-1 | TRBV28 | NA | TGTGCCAGCACAAGGGACCTGGTTCGCACTGAAGCTTTCTTT | CASTRDLVRTEAFF
TRBD2 | TRBJ2-7 | TRBV6-6 | once | TGTGCCAGCAGTCCAAAGGGACTAGCGGGAGACGAGCAGTACTTC | CASSPKGLAGDEQYF
TRBD1 | TRBJ2-5 | TRBV10-3 | NA | TGTGCCATCAGTGGGGGACAGGGGGCGCAGGGGACCCAGTACTTC | CAISGGQGAQGTQYF
TRBD2 | TRBJ2-3 | TRBV6-5 | NA | TGTGCCAGCAGTTTGCGGGAGAGTACAGATACGCAGTATTTT | CASSLRESTDTQYF
TRBD2 | TRBJ2-1 | TRBV11-2 | few | TGTGCCAGCAGCCGACTAGCGGGTGCGTACAATGAGCAGTTCTTC | CASSRLAGAYNEQFF
NA | TRBJ2-2 | TRBV27 | NA | TGTGCCAGCAGTTCTAGTAACACCGGGGAGCTGTTTTTT | CASSSSNTGELFF
NA | TRBJ1-4 | TRBV19 | NA | TGTGCCACCAACCAGGGGCAGGGGAGTGAAAAACTGTTTTTT | CATNQGQGSEKLFF
NA | TRBJ2-5 | TRBV2 | NA | TGTGCCAGCAGGGCTACTGGGGGGAGGCAGGAGACCCAGTACTTC | CASRATGGRQETQYF
NA | TRBJ2-1 | TRBV6-1 | NA | TGTGCCAGCAGTGAACAGGGGGGTAACAATGAGCAGTTCTTC | CASSEQGGNNEQFF
NA | TRBJ2-5 | TRBV7-9 | NA | TGTGCCAGTGGGCCCGAGGAGACCCAGTACTTC | CASGPEETQYF
TRBD1 | TRBJ2-5 | TRBV29-1 | NA | TGCAGCGTTGACGGGGACAGGGGAGAACTGGAGACCCAGTACTTC | CSVDGDRGELETQYF
NA | TRBJ1-1 | TRBV27 | NA | TGTGCCAGCAGATGGGTAACGGGTCGAAACACTGAAGCTTTCTTT | CASRWVTGRNTEAFF
NA | TRBJ2-7 | TRBV30 | NA | TGTGCCTGGAGTCTACGTGGGGCGGAAGCTAGGTACGAGCAGTACTTC | CAWSLRGAEARYEQYF
TRBD1 | TRBJ2-3 | TRBV6-2/TRBV6-3 | NA | TGTGCCAGCAGCCTCGGACAGGGGGCAGATACGCAGTATTTT | CASSLGQGADTQYF
TRBD2 | TRBJ2-1 | TRBV5-1 | NA | TGCGCCAGCAGGTCGGAAGGGACTAGAGTTATGGATGAGCAGTTCTTC | CASRSEGTRVMDEQFF
NA | TRBJ2-7 | TRBV5-6 | once | TGTGCCAGCAGCCTACAGTTACCCTACGAGCAGTACTTC | CASSLQLPYEQYF
NA | TRBJ1-4 | TRBV4-1 | NA | TGCGCCAGCAGCCAAGTCCCCGGATTTAATGAAAAACTGTTTTTT | CASSQVPGFNEKLFF